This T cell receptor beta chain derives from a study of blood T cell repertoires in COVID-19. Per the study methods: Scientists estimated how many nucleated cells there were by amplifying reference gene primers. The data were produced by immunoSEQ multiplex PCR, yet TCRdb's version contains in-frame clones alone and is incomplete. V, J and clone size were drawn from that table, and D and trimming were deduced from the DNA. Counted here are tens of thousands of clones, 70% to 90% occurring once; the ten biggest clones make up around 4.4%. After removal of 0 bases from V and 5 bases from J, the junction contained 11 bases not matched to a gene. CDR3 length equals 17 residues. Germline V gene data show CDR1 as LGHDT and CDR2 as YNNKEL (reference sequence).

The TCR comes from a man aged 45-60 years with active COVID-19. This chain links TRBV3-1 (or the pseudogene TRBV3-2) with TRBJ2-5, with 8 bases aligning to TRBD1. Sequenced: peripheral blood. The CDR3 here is CASSQDTPGGSRETQYF. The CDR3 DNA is TGTGCCAGCAGCCAAGATACGCCAGGGGGCTCGCGTGAGACCCAGTACTTC.